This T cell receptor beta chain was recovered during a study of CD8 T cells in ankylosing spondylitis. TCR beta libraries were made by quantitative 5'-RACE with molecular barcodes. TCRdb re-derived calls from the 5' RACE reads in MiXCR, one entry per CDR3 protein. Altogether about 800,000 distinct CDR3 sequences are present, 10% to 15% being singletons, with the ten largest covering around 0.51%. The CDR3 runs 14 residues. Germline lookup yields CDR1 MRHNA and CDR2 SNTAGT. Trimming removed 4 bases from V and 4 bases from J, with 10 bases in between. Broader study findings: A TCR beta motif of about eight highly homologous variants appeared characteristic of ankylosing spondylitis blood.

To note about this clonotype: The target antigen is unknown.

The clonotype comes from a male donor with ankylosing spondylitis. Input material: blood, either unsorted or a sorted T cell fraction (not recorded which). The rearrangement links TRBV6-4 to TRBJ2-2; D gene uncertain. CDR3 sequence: CASSVTRFTGELFF. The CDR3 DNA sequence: TGTGCCAGCAGTGTCACGAGGTTCACCGGGGAGCTGTTTTTT.